The subject of this entry is one T cell receptor (beta chain). Its antigen is not identified. This sample is drawn from a study of T cell repertoires in cytomegalovirus infection. The CDR3 has 16 amino acids. The germline gives CDR1 SNHLY, CDR2 FYNNEI. The V and J ends lost 4 bases and 6 bases respectively, with 18 bases between them. Via MiXCR, TCRdb re-called the reads, giving one row per CDR3 protein. The table shows approximately 70,000 distinct CDR3 sequences, with 20% to 25% occurring only once. This chain uses TRBV2 with TRBJ2-2; D may be TRBD1 (6 bases). Sequenced input: PBMCs, sequenced either directly or after in vitro stimulation (not recorded which). This clonotype was sampled from a human donor in good health (CMV status not recorded). Some clones in this sample may be carry-over from other donors' samples. CDR3 amino acids: CASSAIISGDAGELFF. DNA for the CDR3: TGTGCCAGCAGTGCTATAATCTCAGGGGATGCCGGGGAGCTGTTTTTT.